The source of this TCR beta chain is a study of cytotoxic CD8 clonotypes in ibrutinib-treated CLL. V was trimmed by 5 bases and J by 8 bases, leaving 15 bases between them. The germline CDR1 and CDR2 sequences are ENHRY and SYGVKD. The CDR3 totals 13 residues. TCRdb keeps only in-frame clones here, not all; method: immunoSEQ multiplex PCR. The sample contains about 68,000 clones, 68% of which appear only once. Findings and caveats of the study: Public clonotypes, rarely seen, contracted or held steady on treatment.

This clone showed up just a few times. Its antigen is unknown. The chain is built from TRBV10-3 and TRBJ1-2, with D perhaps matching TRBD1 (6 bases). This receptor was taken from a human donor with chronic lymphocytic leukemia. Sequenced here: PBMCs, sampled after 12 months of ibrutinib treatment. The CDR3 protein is CAISMWGQGGYTF. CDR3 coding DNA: TGTGCCATCAGTATGTGGGGACAAGGCGGCTACACCTTC.